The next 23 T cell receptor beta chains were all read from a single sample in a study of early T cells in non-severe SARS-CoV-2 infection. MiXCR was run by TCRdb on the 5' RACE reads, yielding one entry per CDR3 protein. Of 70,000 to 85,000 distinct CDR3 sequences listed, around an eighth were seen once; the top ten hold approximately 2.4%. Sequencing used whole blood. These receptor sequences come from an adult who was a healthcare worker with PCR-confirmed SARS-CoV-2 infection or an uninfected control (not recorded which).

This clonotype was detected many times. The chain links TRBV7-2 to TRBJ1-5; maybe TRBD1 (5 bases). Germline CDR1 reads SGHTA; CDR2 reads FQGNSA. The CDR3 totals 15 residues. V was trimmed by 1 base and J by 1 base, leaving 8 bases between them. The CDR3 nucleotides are TGTGCCAGCAGCTTAGACAGGAGGAGCAATCAGCCCCAGCATTTT. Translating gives CASSLDRRSNQPQHF.

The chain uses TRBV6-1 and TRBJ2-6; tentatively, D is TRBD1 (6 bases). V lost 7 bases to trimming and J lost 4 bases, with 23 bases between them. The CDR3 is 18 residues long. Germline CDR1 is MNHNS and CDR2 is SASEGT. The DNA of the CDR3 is TGTGCCAGCACCAGGGACCAGCCAGGGGCCTCCGGGGCCAACGTCCTGACTTTC. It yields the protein CASTRDQPGASGANVLTF.

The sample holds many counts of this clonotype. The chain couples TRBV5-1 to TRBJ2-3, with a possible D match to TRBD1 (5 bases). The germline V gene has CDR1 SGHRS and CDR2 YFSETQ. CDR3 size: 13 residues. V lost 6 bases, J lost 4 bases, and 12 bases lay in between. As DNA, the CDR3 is TGCGCCAGCAAACTAACAGGACCAGATACGCAGTATTTT. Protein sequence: CASKLTGPDTQYF.

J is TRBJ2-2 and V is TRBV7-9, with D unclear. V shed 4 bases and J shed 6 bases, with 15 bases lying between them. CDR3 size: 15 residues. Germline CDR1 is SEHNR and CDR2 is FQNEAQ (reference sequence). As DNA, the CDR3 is TGTGCCAGCAGCTCGACTCAAACATGGGCCGGGGAGCTGTTTTTT. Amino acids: CASSSTQTWAGELFF.

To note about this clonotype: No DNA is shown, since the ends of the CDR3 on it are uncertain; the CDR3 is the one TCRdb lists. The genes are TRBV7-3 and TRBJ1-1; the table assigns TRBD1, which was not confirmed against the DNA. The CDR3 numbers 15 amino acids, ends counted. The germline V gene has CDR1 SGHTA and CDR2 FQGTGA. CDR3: CASSSSPGMNTEAFF.

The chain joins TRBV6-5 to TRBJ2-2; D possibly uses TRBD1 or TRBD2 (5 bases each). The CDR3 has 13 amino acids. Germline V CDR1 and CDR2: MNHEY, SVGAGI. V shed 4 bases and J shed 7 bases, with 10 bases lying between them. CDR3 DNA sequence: TGTGCCAGCAGTTCCCAGAGGGGCGGGGAGCTGTTTTTT. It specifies CASSSQRGGELFF.

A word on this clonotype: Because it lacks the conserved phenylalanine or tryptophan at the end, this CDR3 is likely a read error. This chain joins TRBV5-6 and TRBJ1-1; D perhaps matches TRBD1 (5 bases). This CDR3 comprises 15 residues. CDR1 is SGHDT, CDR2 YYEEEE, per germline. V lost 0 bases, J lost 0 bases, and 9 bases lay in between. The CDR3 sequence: CASSLAGGMNTEAFS. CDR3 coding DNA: TGTGCCAGCAGCTTGGCCGGGGGGATGAACACTGAAGCTTTCTCT.

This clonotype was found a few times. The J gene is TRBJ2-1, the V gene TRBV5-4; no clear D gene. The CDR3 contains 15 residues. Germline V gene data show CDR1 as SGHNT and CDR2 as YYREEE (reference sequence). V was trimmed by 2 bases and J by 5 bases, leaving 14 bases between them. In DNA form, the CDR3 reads TGTGCCAGCAGCTTTGACTCCTTTCCCAACAATGAGCAGTTCTTC. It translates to CASSFDSFPNNEQFF.

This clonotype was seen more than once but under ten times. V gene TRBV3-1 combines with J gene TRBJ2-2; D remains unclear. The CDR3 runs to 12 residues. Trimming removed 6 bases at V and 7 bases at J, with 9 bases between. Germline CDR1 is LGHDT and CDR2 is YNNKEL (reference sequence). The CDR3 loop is CASRGPHGELFF. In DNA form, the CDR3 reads TGTGCCAGCAGAGGACCTCACGGGGAGCTGTTTTTT.

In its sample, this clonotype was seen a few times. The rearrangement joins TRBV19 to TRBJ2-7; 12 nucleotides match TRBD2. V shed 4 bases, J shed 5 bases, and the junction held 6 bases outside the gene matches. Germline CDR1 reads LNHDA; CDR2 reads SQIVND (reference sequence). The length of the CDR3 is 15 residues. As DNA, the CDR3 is TGTGCCAGTAGTAGACTAGCGGGAGACCGCCACGAGCAGTACTTC. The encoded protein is CASSRLAGDRHEQYF.

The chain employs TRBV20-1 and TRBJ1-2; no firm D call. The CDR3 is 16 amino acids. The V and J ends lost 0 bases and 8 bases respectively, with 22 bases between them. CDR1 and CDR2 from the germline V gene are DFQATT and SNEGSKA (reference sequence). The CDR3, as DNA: TGCAGTGCTAGAGATGCCGCCTGGCCCCCTGAAGGGGGCTACACCTTC. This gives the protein CSARDAAWPPEGGYTF.

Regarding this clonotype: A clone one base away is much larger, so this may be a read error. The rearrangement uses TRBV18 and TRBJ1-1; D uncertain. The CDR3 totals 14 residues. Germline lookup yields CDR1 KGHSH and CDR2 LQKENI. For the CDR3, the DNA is TGTGTCAGCTCACCACAGCTCATGAACACTGAAGCTTTCTTT. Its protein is CVSSPQLMNTEAFF.

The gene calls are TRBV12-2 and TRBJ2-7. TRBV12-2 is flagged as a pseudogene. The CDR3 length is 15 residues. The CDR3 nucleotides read TGTGCAAGTCGCTTAGCCAGGTTCAGCTCCTACGAGCAGTACTTC. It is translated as CASRLARFSSYEQYF.

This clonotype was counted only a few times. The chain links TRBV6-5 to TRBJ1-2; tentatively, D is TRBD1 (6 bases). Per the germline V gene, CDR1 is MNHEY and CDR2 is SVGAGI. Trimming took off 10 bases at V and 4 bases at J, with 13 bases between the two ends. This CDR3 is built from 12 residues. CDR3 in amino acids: CATGGPFYGYTF. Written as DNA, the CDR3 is TGTGCCACCGGGGGGCCATTCTATGGCTACACCTTC.

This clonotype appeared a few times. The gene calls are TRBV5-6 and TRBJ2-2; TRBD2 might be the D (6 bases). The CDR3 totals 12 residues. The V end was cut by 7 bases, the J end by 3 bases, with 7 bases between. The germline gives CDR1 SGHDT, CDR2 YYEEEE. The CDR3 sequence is CASGRYTGELFF. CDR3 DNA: TGTGCCAGCGGGAGGTACACCGGGGAGCTGTTTTTT.

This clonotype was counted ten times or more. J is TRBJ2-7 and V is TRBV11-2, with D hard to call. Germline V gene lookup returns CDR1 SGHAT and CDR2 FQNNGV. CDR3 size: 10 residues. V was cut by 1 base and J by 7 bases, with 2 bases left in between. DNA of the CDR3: TGTGCCAGCAGCTTAGTGGAGCAGTACTTC. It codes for CASSLVEQYF. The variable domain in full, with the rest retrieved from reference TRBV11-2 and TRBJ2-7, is EAGVAQSPRYKIIEKRQSVAFWCNPISGHATLYWYQQILGQGPKLLIQFQNNGVVDDSQLPKDRFSAERLKGVDSTLKIQPAKLEDSAVYLCASSLVEQYFGPGTRLTVT.

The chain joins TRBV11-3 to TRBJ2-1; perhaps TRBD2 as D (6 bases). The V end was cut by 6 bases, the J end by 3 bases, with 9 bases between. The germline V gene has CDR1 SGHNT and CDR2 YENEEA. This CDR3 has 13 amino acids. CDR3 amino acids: CASSLDYYNEQFF. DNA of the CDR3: TGTGCCAGCAGTTTGGACTACTACAATGAGCAGTTCTTC.

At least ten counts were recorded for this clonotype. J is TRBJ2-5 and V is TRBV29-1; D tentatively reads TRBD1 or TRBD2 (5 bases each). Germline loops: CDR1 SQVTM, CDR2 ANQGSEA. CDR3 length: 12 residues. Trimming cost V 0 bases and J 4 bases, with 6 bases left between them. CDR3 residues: CSVEDGGETQYF. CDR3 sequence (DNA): TGCAGCGTTGAAGATGGGGGAGAGACCCAGTACTTC.

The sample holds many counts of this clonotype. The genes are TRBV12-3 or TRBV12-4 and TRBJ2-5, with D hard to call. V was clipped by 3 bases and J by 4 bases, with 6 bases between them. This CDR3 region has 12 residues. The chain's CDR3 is CASSFVGETQYF. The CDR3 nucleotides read TGTGCCAGCAGTTTCGTTGGAGAGACCCAGTACTTC.

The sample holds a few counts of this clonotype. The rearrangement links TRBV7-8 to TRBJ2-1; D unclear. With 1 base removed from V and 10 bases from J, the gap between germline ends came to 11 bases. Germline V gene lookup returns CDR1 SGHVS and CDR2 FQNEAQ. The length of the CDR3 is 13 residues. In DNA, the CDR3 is TGTGCCAGCAGCTTAGGATTCGGCCTAGAGCAGTTCTTC. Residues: CASSLGFGLEQFF.

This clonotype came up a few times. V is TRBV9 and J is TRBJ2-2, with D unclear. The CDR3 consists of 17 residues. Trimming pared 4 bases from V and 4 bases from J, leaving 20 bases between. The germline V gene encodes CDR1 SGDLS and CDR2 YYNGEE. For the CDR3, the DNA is TGTGCCAGCAGCCTTAACGTTAAGGGCAGCCCCACCGGGGAGCTGTTTTTT. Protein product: CASSLNVKGSPTGELFF.

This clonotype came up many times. The CDR3 sequence is CASSHAGGEQYF. As DNA, the CDR3 is TGTGCCAGCAGCCATGCGGGAGGCGAGCAGTACTTC. The chain is built from TRBV3-1 and TRBJ2-7; TRBD2 matches 8 bases. With V trimmed by 3 bases and J by 6 bases, 1 base remained unmatched. CDR1 is LGHDT, CDR2 YNNKEL, per germline (reference sequence). This CDR3 spans 12 amino acids.

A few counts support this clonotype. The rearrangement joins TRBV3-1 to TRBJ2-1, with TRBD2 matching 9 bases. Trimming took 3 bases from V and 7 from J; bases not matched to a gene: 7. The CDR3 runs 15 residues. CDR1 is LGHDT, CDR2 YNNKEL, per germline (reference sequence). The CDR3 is CASSQPSRGGNEQFF. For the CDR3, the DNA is TGTGCCAGCAGCCAGCCGTCGCGGGGGGGGAATGAGCAGTTCTTC.